A single sample gave rise to the 12 T cell receptor beta chains below, sequenced in a study of T cells after yellow fever vaccination. TCRdb recomputed calls from the 5' RACE reads with MiXCR, one row per CDR3 protein. Of around 180,000 distinct CDR3 sequences in the sample, 5.5% to 8% are singletons; the top ten hold approximately 3%. The sample in question was CD4+ T cells sorted from PBMCs, obtained on the day of the first yellow fever vaccination. The receptors come from a man younger than 35 who received the YFV17D yellow fever vaccine.

Sample share makes this clonotype medium-sized (0.01 to 0.1%). At one end, the junction sequence differs from germline, possibly due to a read error. The rearrangement links TRBV5-1 to TRBJ1-2; 7 bases are a match to TRBD1. Germline V gives CDR1 SGHRS, CDR2 YFSETQ. CDR3 size: 13 residues. This CDR3 is CASSPGQDYGYTF. CDR3 nucleotides: TGTGCCAGCAGCCCTGGACAGGACTATGGCTACACCTTC. Supplemented by reference TRBV5-1 and TRBJ1-2, the full variable domain reads KAGVTQTPRYLIKTRGQQVTLSCSPISGHRSVSWYQQTPGQGLQFLFEYFSETQRNKGNFPGRFSGRQFSNSRSEMNVSTLELGDSALYLCASSPGQDYGYTFGSGTRLTVV.

This clonotype has at least ten counts. The chain carries TRBV6-5 and TRBJ1-1, with D possibly matching TRBD1 (5 bases). The V and J ends lost 5 bases and 8 bases respectively, with 18 bases between them. Germline values: CDR1 MNHEY, CDR2 SVGAGI. This CDR3 contains 14 residues. For the CDR3, the DNA is TGTGCCAGCAGTCCACTCGGGGCAGCCCCCGAAGCTTTCTTT. Amino acids: CASSPLGAAPEAFF.

This clonotype has a handful of counts. This chain links TRBV28 with TRBJ1-5; the match to TRBD1 covers 11 bases. The ends lost 10 bases at V and 7 bases at J; junction bases unmatched: 3. The CDR3 length is 12 residues. Germline loops: CDR1 MDHEN, CDR2 SYDVKM. CDR3 region: CAMGQGGQPQHF. In nucleotides, the CDR3 is TGTGCCATGGGACAGGGGGGACAGCCCCAGCATTTT.

V and J are TRBV23-1 and TRBJ2-1; maybe TRBD1 (6 bases). TRBV23-1 is filed as an ORF, its function uncertain. The germline V and J ends were trimmed by 2 bases and 3 bases, with 11 bases remaining between them. This CDR3 is built from 15 residues. This chain's CDR3 is CASSQIGTIYNEQFF. As DNA, the CDR3 is TGCGCCAGCAGTCAAATAGGGACAATCTACAATGAGCAGTTCTTC.

This clonotype was observed a handful of times. This chain links TRBV7-2 with TRBJ2-5, with TRBD2 identical over 12 bases. The germline V gene encodes CDR1 SGHTA and CDR2 FQGNSA. This CDR3 is built from 15 residues. With V trimmed by 7 bases and J by 5 bases, 8 bases remained unmatched. CDR3 residues: CASILAGGPGETQYF. Here the CDR3 DNA reads TGTGCCAGCATCCTAGCGGGGGGGCCGGGGGAGACCCAGTACTTC.

The gene calls are TRBV7-2 and TRBJ2-3; 7 bases map to TRBD1. Germline trimming cut 0 bases from V and 2 bases from J; bases unmatched to any gene: 2. CDR3 length: 15 residues. The germline CDR1 and CDR2 sequences are SGHTA and FQGNSA. The CDR3 DNA is TGTGCCAGCAGCTTAGCGGGACAGTCCACAGATACGCAGTATTTT. Translated: CASSLAGQSTDTQYF. The full variable domain, rest sourced from reference TRBV7-2 and TRBJ2-3, is GAGVSQSPSNKVTEKGKDVELRCDPISGHTALYWYRQSLGQGLEFLIYFQGNSAPDKSGLPSDRFSAERTGGSVSTLTIQRTQQEDSAVYLCASSLAGQSTDTQYFGPGTRLTVL.

This clonotype was found many times. This chain joins TRBV7-2 and TRBJ2-5; no reliable D call. The germline V gene encodes CDR1 SGHTA and CDR2 FQGNSA. The length of the CDR3 is 14 residues. The ends were cut back, 5 bases at V and 1 base at J, with 11 bases in the middle. This CDR3 reads CASSADRTQETQYF. Here the CDR3 DNA reads TGTGCCAGCAGCGCAGACCGGACCCAAGAGACCCAGTACTTC.

The gene calls are TRBV7-2 and TRBJ2-7; possibly TRBD1 or TRBD2 for D (7 bases each). CDR1 is SGHTA and CDR2 is FQGNSA in the germline V gene. The V end lost 5 bases, the J end lost 3 bases, and 17 bases lay between the germline ends. This CDR3 is built from 15 residues. As DNA, the CDR3 is TGTGCCAGCAGCGGGGGGGGACAGAGACACTACGAGCAGTACTTC. Translation gives CASSGGGQRHYEQYF.

This clonotype was seen only a few times. The rearrangement joins TRBV19 to TRBJ1-2; D uncertain. The V end was cut by 5 bases, the J end by 4 bases, with 8 bases between. Germline V lookup: CDR1 LNHDA, CDR2 SQIVND (reference sequence). This CDR3 has 12 amino acids. The CDR3 region has the DNA TGTGCCAGTAGTGAAGGATTCTATGGCTACACCTTC. Translated, it gives CASSEGFYGYTF.

This clonotype came up a few times. J is TRBJ2-3 and V is TRBV7-2; D unclear. V shed 5 bases and J shed 3 bases, with 9 bases lying between them. CDR1 SGHTA and CDR2 FQGNSA come from the germline V gene. The CDR3 spans 13 residues. CDR3 residues: CASSPLGTDTQYF. In nucleotides, the CDR3 is TGTGCCAGCAGCCCCCTGGGAACAGATACGCAGTATTTT.

V usage is TRBV7-9 and J usage is TRBJ2-7; 9 nucleotides agree with TRBD1. The CDR3 extends over 12 amino acids. With V trimmed by 4 bases and J by 6 bases, 1 base remained unmatched. Germline V gene data show CDR1 as SEHNR and CDR2 as FQNEAQ (reference sequence). The CDR3 loop reads CASSSTGGEQYV. CDR3 nucleotide sequence: TGTGCCAGCAGCTCGACAGGGGGCGAGCAGTACGTC.

In this sample, this clonotype turned up many times. This chain joins TRBV3-1 and TRBJ2-3, with no clear D. Germline V CDR1 and CDR2: LGHDT, YNNKEL (reference sequence). The CDR3 has 14 amino acids. Trimming stripped 2 bases from V and 4 bases from J, with 10 bases between. The CDR3 nucleotides read TGTGCCAGCAGCCAATTTACCTTCGCAGATACGCAGTATTTT. Translated: CASSQFTFADTQYF.